These T cell receptor beta chains were read from a single sample in a study of T cell responses to AZD1222 COVID-19 vaccine. Sequenced by immunoSEQ multiplex PCR; TCRdb stores in-frame clones only, minus some. The data contain 140,000 to 150,000 clones, approximately 90% of them singletons. Sequencing was performed on peripheral blood, taken on day 0 of AZD1222 vaccination. These receptors all come from an adult in good health. The CDR3 runs from the conserved cysteine through the conserved F or W. A D gene is named only where the DNA matches it firmly. Rows give clone size only sometimes, using once, few, many, or a class for an expanded clone.

TRBJ2-5	-	-	TRBV5-1	CASSLLGRKQETQYF	TGCGCCAGCAGCTTATTAGGACGGAAACAAGAGACCCAGTACTTC
TRBJ2-7	few	-	TRBV19	CASSMTRRDEQYF	TGTGCCAGTAGTATGACTAGAAGGGACGAGCAGTACTTC
TRBJ2-3	-	TRBD2	TRBV6-2/TRBV6-3	CASSYFHGGGSTDTQYF	TGTGCCAGCAGTTACTTCCACGGGGGAGGGAGCACAGATACGCAGTATTTT
TRBJ2-7	-	-	TRBV20-1	CSADTVYEQYF	TGCAGTGCCGATACAGTCTACGAGCAGTACTTC
TRBJ1-1	-	TRBD1	TRBV18	CASSTGQGAWTEAFF	TGTGCCAGCTCCACGGGACAGGGGGCCTGGACTGAAGCTTTCTTT
TRBJ1-5	-	-	TRBV28	CASSLPQTLQHF	TGTGCCAGCAGTTTACCCCAAACCCTTCAGCATTTT
TRBJ2-5	once	-	TRBV28	CASSRGRGFQETQYF	TGTGCCAGCAGTCGAGGGAGGGGGTTCCAAGAGACCCAGTACTTC
TRBJ2-1	-	TRBD2	TRBV28	CASSYLAGGRGEQFF	TGTGCCAGCAGTTATCTAGCGGGTGGAAGGGGTGAGCAGTTCTTC
TRBJ2-1	-	TRBD2	TRBV2	CASSGGLAENEQFF	TGTGCCAGCAGTGGAGGACTAGCTGAGAATGAGCAGTTCTTC
TRBJ1-6	-	-	TRBV3-1/TRBV3-2	CASSQDSPQGSNSPLHF	TGTGCCAGCAGCCAAGATAGTCCACAGGGAAGTAATTCACCCCTCCACTTT
TRBJ2-1	-	TRBD2	TRBV19	CASSIAWASGFYNEQFF	TGTGCCAGTAGTATAGCTTGGGCTAGCGGATTCTACAATGAGCAGTTCTTC
TRBJ2-5	-	TRBD2	TRBV27	CASRGIAGVGQETQYF	TGTGCCAGCAGGGGCATCGCGGGAGTGGGGCAAGAGACCCAGTACTTC
TRBJ2-2	-	-	TRBV5-5	CASSLWTSGELFF	TGTGCCAGCAGCTTGTGGACTTCCGGGGAGCTGTTTTTT
TRBJ2-7	-	TRBD2	TRBV2	CASSEELGLAGWNYEQYF	TGTGCCAGCAGTGAAGAACTTGGACTAGCGGGCTGGAACTACGAGCAGTACTTC
TRBJ1-2	-	TRBD1	TRBV6-5	CASVQGQGRNGYTF	TGTGCCAGCGTTCAGGGACAGGGGAGGAATGGCTACACCTTC
TRBJ1-2	-	-	TRBV30	CACGTNYGYTF	TGTGCCTGCGGGACAAACTATGGCTACACCTTC
TRBJ2-3	-	TRBD2	TRBV28	CASSTIRLAGGPAADTQYF	TGTGCCAGCAGTACTATTCGACTAGCGGGAGGGCCTGCCGCAGATACGCAGTATTTT
TRBJ1-1	-	-	TRBV12-3/TRBV12-4	CASSPQMNTEAFF	TGTGCCAGCAGTCCACAGATGAACACTGAAGCTTTCTTT
TRBJ2-3	-	-	TRBV5-6	CASSLARASPDTQYF	TGTGCCAGCAGCTTGGCCCGGGCTAGCCCAGATACGCAGTATTTT
TRBJ1-6	-	-	TRBV5-4	CASGITTSSYNSPLHF	TGTGCCAGCGGGATCACAACGAGCTCCTATAATTCACCCCTCCACTTT
TRBJ2-5	-	TRBD2	TRBV7-2	CASSLGLAGETQYF	TGTGCCAGCAGCTTGGGACTAGCGGGAGAGACCCAGTACTTC
TRBJ2-1	-	-	TRBV7-6	CASSLWTSLGNEQFF	TGTGCCAGCAGCTTATGGACATCACTGGGGAATGAGCAGTTCTTC
TRBJ1-1	-	-	TRBV18	CASSLPNTEAFF	TGTGCCAGCTCCCTGCCGAACACTGAAGCTTTCTTT
TRBJ2-3	-	TRBD2	TRBV7-3	CASGASGSDTQYF	TGTGCCAGCGGTGCTAGCGGGAGTGATACGCAGTATTTT
TRBJ2-1	-	TRBD2	TRBV2	CASRSRTSGRAGDEQFF	TGTGCCAGCAGGTCCCGGACTAGCGGGAGGGCAGGGGATGAGCAGTTCTTC
TRBJ2-7	-	-	TRBV6-5	CASSQHFETEQYF	TGTGCCAGCAGTCAACATTTTGAGACCGAGCAGTACTTC
TRBJ1-2	-	-	TRBV12-5	CASGSALKLGYTF	TGTGCTAGTGGATCCGCCTTAAAGTTGGGCTACACCTTC
TRBJ2-1	-	-	TRBV11-2	CASSSQGSYNEQFF	TGTGCCAGCAGCTCCCAGGGCTCCTACAATGAGCAGTTCTTC
TRBJ2-1	-	TRBD2	TRBV20-1	CSASSPGLAGSSNEQFF	TGCAGTGCTAGTTCCCCGGGACTAGCGGGCTCGTCAAATGAGCAGTTCTTC
TRBJ1-1	-	-	TRBV19	CASSIAQGSVAFF	TGTGCCAGTAGTATAGCCCAGGGGTCGGTTGCTTTCTTT
TRBJ2-1	-	-	TRBV21-1	CASRGSGTNEQFF	TGTGCCAGCCGTGGGAGCGGGACTAATGAGCAGTTCTTC
TRBJ1-2	-	-	TRBV30	CAWSPSGPYGYTF	TGTGCCTGGTCCCCCTCAGGGCCTTATGGCTACACCTTC
TRBJ1-2	-	-	TRBV3-1/TRBV3-2	CASSQGSAGVGYTF	TGTGCCAGCAGCCAAGGTTCCGCGGGCGTGGGCTACACCTTC
TRBJ2-7	-	-	TRBV5-4	CASSLDVTVTSYEQYF	TGTGCCAGCAGCTTGGACGTGACCGTAACGAGCTACGAGCAGTACTTC
TRBJ2-1	-	-	TRBV5-6	CASSPTGRGNNEQFF	TGTGCCAGCAGCCCGACCGGGCGGGGAAACAATGAGCAGTTCTTC
TRBJ1-1	few	-	TRBV2	CARTFANTEAFF	TGTGCCAGGACGTTCGCGAACACTGAAGCTTTCTTT
TRBJ2-2	-	TRBD1	TRBV5-6	CASSFITGGAGELFF	TGTGCCAGCAGCTTCATAACAGGGGGAGCCGGGGAGCTGTTTTTT
TRBJ2-1	-	-	TRBV12-5	CASGLHRGDNEQFF	TGTGCTAGTGGTCTCCACCGCGGCGACAATGAGCAGTTCTTC
TRBJ2-3	once	TRBD2	TRBV7-2	CASSFSGSIPDTQYF	TGTGCCAGCAGCTTTAGCGGGAGTATTCCGGATACGCAGTATTTT
TRBJ1-1	-	-	TRBV4-3	CASSQDIGTEAFF	TGCGCCAGCAGCCAAGATATCGGCACTGAAGCTTTCTTT
TRBJ1-2	-	-	TRBV27	CASSLKGAGGYTF	TGTGCCAGCAGTTTGAAGGGAGCGGGGGGCTACACCTTC
TRBJ2-7	-	-	TRBV7-8	CASSLEGVHEQYF	TGTGCCAGCAGCTTAGAGGGGGTTCACGAGCAGTACTTC
TRBJ1-2	-	TRBD1	TRBV25-1	CASSATGDNYGYTF	TGTGCCAGCAGTGCGACAGGGGATAACTATGGCTACACCTTC
TRBJ1-1	-	-	TRBV5-1	CASSLGAGPTEAFF	TGCGCCAGCAGCTTGGGGGCAGGGCCCACTGAAGCTTTCTTT
TRBJ2-2	few	TRBD1	TRBV11-3	CASSLALGQGSTGELFF	TGTGCCAGCAGCTTAGCCCTGGGACAGGGTTCTACCGGGGAGCTGTTTTTT
TRBJ1-2	-	-	TRBV6-1	CASSEAGKIYGYTF	TGTGCCAGCAGTGAAGCAGGGAAAATTTACGGCTACACCTTC
TRBJ1-6	-	-	TRBV10-1	CASSESAQGNSPLHF	TGCGCCAGCAGTGAGTCTGCACAGGGAAATTCACCCCTCCACTTT
TRBJ2-1	-	-	TRBV3-1/TRBV3-2	CASSQSPSPNEQFF	TGTGCCAGCAGCCAAAGTCCAAGTCCCAATGAGCAGTTCTTC
TRBJ2-3	-	-	TRBV5-1	CASSLVSRGRDTQYF	TGCGCCAGCAGCTTGGTTTCGAGGGGAAGGGATACGCAGTATTTT
TRBJ1-1	many	TRBD1	TRBV14	CASSQRDRDRPYTEAFF	TGTGCCAGCAGCCAACGAGACCGGGACAGGCCTTACACTGAAGCTTTCTTT
TRBJ1-1	-	-	TRBV5-1	CASSLETRVRTEAFF	TGCGCCAGCAGTTTGGAAACCCGGGTTAGGACTGAAGCTTTCTTT
TRBJ2-5	-	-	TRBV12-3/TRBV12-4	CASRPTGPETQYF	TGTGCCAGCAGGCCGACGGGCCCGGAGACCCAGTACTTC
TRBJ1-1	-	-	TRBV21-1	CASSNKAGPNTEAFF	TGTGCCAGCAGCAACAAGGCAGGGCCGAACACTGAAGCTTTCTTT
TRBJ2-1	-	-	TRBV12-3/TRBV12-4	CASRPGRNEQFF	TGTGCCAGCAGACCCGGACGGAATGAGCAGTTCTTC